The entry below gives a single T cell receptor (beta chain) sequence along with its context. The CDR3 extends over 15 amino acids. Between the trimmed V and J ends, which lost 2 bases and 4 bases, there was a span of 14 bases. Germline-derived CDR1 and CDR2 are SGHTA and FQGNSA. These data are taken from a study of technical replicates of blood from a few donors. The assay was immunoSEQ multiplex PCR, and TCRdb's table has in-frame clones only and misses some. The sample lists around 100,000 clones, less than 95% occurring once. The rearrangement links TRBV7-2 to TRBJ1-1; D is perhaps TRBD1 (5 bases). The sequenced material came from T cells isolated from PBMCs. The receptor comes from a human donor in good health. The CDR3 loop is CASSLNPPGFTEAFF. CDR3 nucleotides: TGTGCCAGCAGCTTAAACCCCCCAGGGTTCACTGAAGCTTTCTTT.